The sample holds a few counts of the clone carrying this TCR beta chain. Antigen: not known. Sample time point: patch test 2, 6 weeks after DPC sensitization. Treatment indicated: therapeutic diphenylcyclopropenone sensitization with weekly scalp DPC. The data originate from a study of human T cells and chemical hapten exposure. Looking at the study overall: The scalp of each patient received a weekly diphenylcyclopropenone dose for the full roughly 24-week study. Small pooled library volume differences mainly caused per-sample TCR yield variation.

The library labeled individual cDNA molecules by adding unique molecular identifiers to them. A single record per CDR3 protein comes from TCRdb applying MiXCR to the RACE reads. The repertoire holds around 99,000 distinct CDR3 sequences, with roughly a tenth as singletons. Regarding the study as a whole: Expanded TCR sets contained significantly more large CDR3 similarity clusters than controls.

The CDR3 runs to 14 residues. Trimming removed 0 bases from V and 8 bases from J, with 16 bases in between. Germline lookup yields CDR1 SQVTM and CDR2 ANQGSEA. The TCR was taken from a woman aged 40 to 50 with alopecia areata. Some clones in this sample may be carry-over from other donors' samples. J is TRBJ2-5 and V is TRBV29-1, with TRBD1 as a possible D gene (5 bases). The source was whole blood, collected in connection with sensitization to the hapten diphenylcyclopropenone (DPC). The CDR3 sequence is CSVEEGRVDGTQYF. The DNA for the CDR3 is TGCAGCGTTGAAGAGGGCAGGGTAGACGGAACCCAGTACTTC. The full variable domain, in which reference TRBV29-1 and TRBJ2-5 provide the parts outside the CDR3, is SAVISQKPSRDICQRGTSLTIQCQVDSQVTMMFWYRQQPGQSLTLIATANQGSEATYESGFVIDKFPISRPNLTFSTLTVSNMSPEDSSIYLCSVEEGRVDGTQYFGPGTRLLVL.